This TCR beta chain derives from a study of PD-1 blockade in classical Hodgkin lymphoma. Study-level information: Nivolumab dosing for patients was 3 mg/kg, administered intravenously every 2 weeks.

Details on this clone: The antigen is unknown.

The germline V gene has CDR1 SGDLS and CDR2 YYNGEE. Trimming took 6 bases from V and 0 from J, leaving 12 bases between them. The CDR3 spans 14 residues. Study-wide points: Healthy donors reportedly exceeded newly diagnosed patients in baseline TCR diversity. TCR diversity rose significantly by C4D1 in CD4+ but not CD8+ cells. Diversity similar to that of newly diagnosed patients was seen at baseline in complete responders.

The assay was immunoSEQ multiplex PCR, and TCRdb's table has in-frame clones only and misses some. This table holds approximately 98,000 clones, 80% to 90% found once. After autologous stem cell transplantation all patients relapsed, and prior brentuximab vedotin exposure differed between cohorts. The chain joins TRBV9 to TRBJ1-2; D gene uncertain. The material was peripheral blood mononuclear cells (PBMCs), obtained before the second cycle of nivolumab. This sequence was found in a human donor with classical Hodgkin lymphoma. CDR3 DNA: TGTGCCAGCAACAAGGGCGGTCCTAACTATGGCTACACCTTC. This gives the protein CASNKGGPNYGYTF.